The T cell receptor beta chain under discussion was sequenced for a study of beta chain features in type 1 diabetes (dated by TCRdb to the late 2010s). At the level of the whole study: Patients and healthy donors did not differ in mean age, gender distribution, total cell number or subset yield. Across all samples, some 100,000,000 sorted cells were examined, and cell number per subset correlated strongly with RNA yield. In the study, recently diagnosed type 1 diabetes patients and matched healthy donors were compared on the TCRB repertoires of their sorted circulating CD4+ T cell subsets. Naive and central memory subsets were obtained from all 30 or so donors, but regulatory and stem cell-like memory subsets were isolated from only 8 patients and 8 healthy donors. The research as a whole found: HLA sub-analyses involved small numbers of individuals, so any influence of HLA type on TCRB rearrangement remained unresolved. Fewer insertions and more nucleotide deletions at VDJ recombination sites were observed in patients with type 1 diabetes, implying thymic rearrangement abnormalities. PCR might favor shorter templates, but patient and control samples were amplified and corrected together, so any skew would affect both groups equally. Because cDNA was sequenced instead of genomic DNA, highly expressing activated cells could be over-represented, though the groups showed no difference in activation or CD3 levels. The naive, central memory and regulatory TCRB repertoires appeared to resemble one another more closely among patients than among healthy donors. A moderate but significant shortening of TCRB CDR3 length was observed in type 1 diabetes patients in all four CD4+ subsets.

The CDR3 goes from the cysteine to the phenylalanine over 13 residues. The DNA shown is the 39-base CDR3, in frame from base 1. Clipping removes 6 bases from V and 6 bases from J, with 5 as the unmatched junction base count. Taken from the germline V gene (reference sequence), the CDR1 and CDR2 loops are LNHNV and YYDKDF. This clone turned up a few times. Its binding antigen is unknown. No base qualities exist here, and no much larger clone lies one base off it. The entire isolated RNA was reverse transcribed using the High Capacity cDNA Reverse Transcription Kit, and thus expressed TCRB transcripts were sequenced. Naive, central memory and regulatory T cell samples underwent deep immunoSEQ sequencing, averaging around 4 million total reads per sample. Sorted cells were lysed in RLT buffer, and RNA was extracted using DNase-treated RNeasy Micro or Mini kits according to cell number. To prevent cross-contamination, each cell subset was processed individually, whereas patient and healthy donor samples were processed jointly. The immunoSEQ multiplex PCR was used to amplify TCRB sequences from cDNA, yielding 87-bp fragments that span the CDR3 region. Amplicons were sequenced on the Illumina HiSeq platform. In the original analysis: PCR bias was corrected computationally using synthetic template baselines, and reads within Hamming distance 2 were collapsed, with unmergeable singletons discarded. Reads were aligned against IMGT to assign V, D and J genes, CDR3 length and insertions or deletions at six rearrangement sites. Clonotype counts were normalized to sorted cell number within each subset before computing true diversity and Gini coefficients with the tcR R package. The overlap coefficient, calculated on TCRB nucleotide sequences, was used to measure repertoire sharing. As a proxy for the pre-selection repertoire, out-of-frame TCRB sequences from naive cells were analyzed. Sourced from immuneACCESS, this table was stored by TCRdb with only in-frame sequences that have V and J called. A share of the clones is absent; for the studies checked, an unresolved V gene accounts for under half, and the remainder has no known explanation. The DNA was the basis for D and trimming; V, J and clone size are from that table. This sample is represented by about 740,000 clones; roughly 13% of them were singletons. About 0.02% of the sample is in the top ten clones.

From each donor, a single peripheral blood sample of roughly 0.11 L on average was drawn into heparinised tubes. Using a panel that included CD45RO, CCR7, CD25, CD127, CD95 and CD27, naive, central memory, regulatory and stem cell-like memory CD4+ T cells were sorted on a BD FACSAria II. A purity above 98% was achieved for all sorted populations. PBMCs were isolated immediately by Lymphoprep density gradient centrifugation and stained directly without culture. To minimize batch effects, samples were stained and sorted in pairs, one healthy donor with one patient per experiment. The chain was built from TRBV15 and TRBJ1-2; TRBD1 matches 9 bases in the middle. The TCR comes from a man aged 18 to 29 with type 1 diabetes. The sequenced material came from naive CD4+ T cells from blood. The meaning of the sample's cell subset or site label: true naive CD4+ T cells. The DNA sequence is as follows: TGTGCCACCAGTTTGAGACAGGGGGATGGCTACACCTTC. Its product reads: CATSLRQGDGYTF.